This T cell receptor beta chain is from a study of T cell responses to AZD1222 COVID-19 vaccine. Study context: Pooled samples include second doses given at about 4 or 12 weeks. Study results and caveats: Only 5 or 6 AZD1222 recipients were seropositive at baseline. It was only after the peak T cell response that any repertoires were sampled.

Repertoires were generated with immunoSEQ multiplex PCR, while TCRdb's copy carries only in-frame clones and drops some. The sample shows about 110,000 clones, 70% to 90% of them seen only once. As for this clone: The antigen remains undetermined.

CDR1 is SGHAT and CDR2 is FQNNGV in the germline V gene. V shed 2 bases and J shed 5 bases, with 10 bases lying between them. This CDR3 region has 13 residues. The material sequenced was peripheral blood, taken on day 0 of AZD1222 vaccination. The TCR sequence derives from an adult in good health. This chain connects TRBV11-2 to TRBJ2-7; possible D gene TRBD2, 5 bases. As DNA, the CDR3 is TGTGCCAGCAGCTTATGGGAGAGGGACGAGCAGTACTTC. As protein: CASSLWERDEQYF.